Presented here are 8 T cell receptor beta chains from one specimen sequenced in a study of tumor-infiltrating lymphocytes in primary liver carcinoma. From roughly 0.55 ug of total RNA, TCR beta-specific cDNA was reverse-transcribed using a constant-region primer. Libraries for TCR beta were built through three nested multiplex PCR rounds, which together made up a slightly modified ARM-PCR procedure. PCR rounds one and two used TRBV1-TRBV30 forward primers with a C-beta reverse primer for about 11 cycles each. TCRdb reprocessed the multiplex PCR reads with MiXCR, giving one entry per CDR3 protein. The sample has some 200,000 distinct CDR3 sequences; approximately 64% are singletons. The researchers obtained blood RNA from unsorted whole blood and also extracted germline DNA. Input material: peripheral blood. The receptor set was obtained from a woman aged 55-69 years with primary liver carcinoma and hepatitis B virus infection.

Details on this clonotype: A much larger clone sits a single nucleotide away, making a read error possible. The conserved phenylalanine or tryptophan is not found at the CDR3 terminus, so this likely reflects a read error. The J gene is TRBJ1-5, the V gene TRBV5-5; D call uncertain. V was trimmed by 0 bases and J by 1 base, leaving 8 bases between them. This CDR3 contains 15 residues. CDR1 SGHKS and CDR2 YYEKEE come from the germline V gene (reference sequence). CDR3: CASSLEGGSNQPQHC. The CDR3 DNA reads as TGTGCCAGCAGCTTGGAGGGAGGAAGCAATCAGCCCCAGCATTGT.

This clonotype has a single count. A read error may produce the germline difference seen at one junction end. The chain links TRBV11-2 to TRBJ2-3; 9 nucleotides match TRBD1. The length of the CDR3 is 16 residues. Germline V gives CDR1 SGHAT, CDR2 FQNNGV. CDR3 protein: CASSLGTGIGTNTRYF. The CDR3 DNA follows: TGTGCCAGCAGCCTAGGGACAGGGATCGGCACAAATACGCGGTATTTT.

This clonotype was detected a few times. V usage is TRBV5-4 and J usage is TRBJ1-2; D gene ambiguous. Germline CDR1 reads SGHNT; CDR2 reads YYREEE (reference sequence). With 6 bases removed from V and 8 bases from J, the gap between germline ends came to 20 bases. The CDR3 covers 14 residues. CDR3 DNA sequence: TGTGCCAGCAACTCCTTCGACGGCGTTGGGGGCTACACCTTC. This translates into CASNSFDGVGGYTF.

The chain links TRBV18 to TRBJ2-2; the match to TRBD2 covers 8 bases. Germline values: CDR1 KGHSH, CDR2 LQKENI. Trimming at V came to 3 bases and at J to 4 bases, leaving 10 bases not matched to a gene. This CDR3 comprises 17 residues. CDR3 region: CASSPRAGTSLTGELFF. The CDR3 coding sequence is TGTGCCAGCTCACCGCGCGCCGGGACTAGTCTCACCGGGGAGCTGTTTTTT.

The rearrangement uses TRBV10-2 and TRBJ2-7; 7 nucleotides match TRBD1. Germline CDR1 is WSHSY and CDR2 is SAAADI. After removal of 10 bases from V and 5 bases from J, the junction contained 17 bases not matched to a gene. The CDR3 is made up of 15 amino acids. In DNA form, the CDR3 reads TGCGCCAACAGGACCCGACAGGGAGTCTTCGACGAGCAGTACTTC. This encodes CANRTRQGVFDEQYF.

A single count supports this clonotype. The rearrangement uses TRBV7-8 and TRBJ2-3, with a weak D call TRBD1 (6 bases). This CDR3 region has 15 residues. Germline V gene lookup returns CDR1 SGHVS and CDR2 FQNEAQ. V shed 10 bases and J shed 2 bases, with 19 bases lying between them. DNA of the CDR3: TGTGCCAACACCTTGGGGGCTACCCACACAGATACGCAGTATTTT. It translates to CANTLGATHTDTQYF.

This clonotype has just a few counts. The V gene is TRBV5-6, the J gene TRBJ2-7; D perhaps matches TRBD1 (6 bases). CDR3 size: 14 residues. CDR1 and CDR2 (germline): SGHDT, YYEEEE. The V end lost 0 bases, the J end lost 2 bases, and 9 bases lay between the germline ends. CDR3: CASSLAGDPYEQYF. DNA for the CDR3: TGTGCCAGCAGCTTGGCAGGGGACCCCTACGAGCAGTACTTC.

As for this clonotype: Relative to the germline gene, one junction end is altered; a read error may explain this. The chain uses TRBV7-8 and TRBJ1-1, with D unresolved. The CDR3 is 13 residues long. Germline CDR1 reads SGHVS; CDR2 reads FQNEAQ. CDR3 sequence reads: CVSSWKGVTETFF. The CDR3 DNA sequence: TGTGTCAGCAGCTGGAAGGGAGTAACTGAAACTTTCTTT. The complete variable domain, with remaining parts taken from reference TRBV7-8 and TRBJ1-1, reads GAGVSQSPRYKVAKRGQDVALRCDPISGHVSLFWYQQALGQGPEFLTYFQNEAQLDKSGLPSDRFFAERPEGSVSTLKIQRTQQEDSAVYLCVSSWKGVTETFFGQGTRLTVV.